The clone carrying this T cell receptor beta chain was recorded at least ten times. What it binds is not known. This may come from a read error, since a much larger clone is one base off. Orbital computed tomography and thyroid ultrasound, along with TRAb, serum thyroxine and clinical symptoms, underpinned diagnosis. This specimen comes from a study of Graves' ophthalmopathy and Graves' hyperthyroidism. The authors amplified TCR beta CDR3 regions, and they did so from RNA transcripts for repertoire sequencing. Amplification began with first-round RT-PCR using HTBI primers, then second-round multiplex PCR was performed. TCRdb reprocessed the multiplex PCR reads with MiXCR, giving one entry per CDR3 protein. Of 45,000 to 60,000 distinct CDR3 sequences listed, roughly half are singletons. The germline gives CDR1 MNHEY, CDR2 SVGAGI. The CDR3 loop spans 13 amino acids. V dropped 6 bases and J dropped 5 bases, with 11 bases sitting between them.

Study results and caveats: From stable hyperthyroidism, ophthalmopathy was separated by a 13-signature model with 85% to 90% sensitivity and 75% to 82% specificity.

What was sequenced was peripheral blood. The chain couples TRBV6-5 to TRBJ1-5; D ambiguous. The source of this sequence is an adult woman with Graves' ophthalmopathy. The CDR3 spells CASSIDGDQPQHF. CDR3 DNA: TGTGCCAGCAGCATTGACGGCGATCAGCCCCAGCATTTT.